These 4 T cell receptor beta chains were sequenced from one sample in a study of cytomegalovirus exposure and HLA in healthy donors. The PCR was carried out with 60 Vbeta primers and 13 Jbeta primers. Some clones are missing from TCRdb's copy, which holds only in-frame ones; the method was immunoSEQ multiplex PCR. The data hold about 73,000 clones, with under 70% observed a single time. The material sequenced was PBMCs. These receptors all come from a woman between 50 and 59 years old in good health and CMV-seropositive.

This clone was detected a few times. The V and J genes are TRBV6-5 and TRBJ2-2; a weak D match, TRBD2 (6 bases). V lost 3 bases to trimming and J lost 5 bases, with 13 bases between them. The CDR3 consists of 15 residues. Germline assignment: CDR1 MNHEY and CDR2 SVGAGI. Here the CDR3 DNA reads TGTGCCAGCAGTTATATAGCGGAGGGTACCGGGGAGCTGTTTTTT. Amino acid sequence: CASSYIAEGTGELFF.

This rearrangement joins TRBV28 to TRBJ1-2; 9 nucleotides match TRBD1. The V segment lost 4 bases and the J segment 4 bases; nucleotides outside the gene matches: 1. The CDR3 is made up of 13 amino acids. From germline, CDR1 is MDHEN and CDR2 SYDVKM. CDR3 DNA sequence: TGTGCCAGCAGTTGGGGACAGGGCTATGGCTACACCTTC. Its translation: CASSWGQGYGYTF.

V and J are TRBV5-1 and TRBJ2-7; D is possibly TRBD2 (5 bases). Germline V CDR1 and CDR2: SGHRS, YFSETQ. Trimming left V 0 bases short and J 7 bases short, with 14 bases between. The CDR3 has 14 amino acids. The CDR3 region is CASSLALYPGEQYF. CDR3 DNA: TGCGCCAGCAGCTTGGCGTTGTACCCGGGGGAGCAGTACTTC.

The CDR3: CASSLASFQGGELFF. CDR3 nucleotides: TGTGCCAGCAGCTTAGCCTCCTTTCAGGGCGGGGAGCTGTTTTTT. J is TRBJ2-2 and V is TRBV7-9; TRBD1 is a possible D gene (5 bases). V dropped 0 bases and J dropped 7 bases, with 12 bases sitting between them. The CDR3 length is 15 residues. Germline assignment: CDR1 SEHNR and CDR2 FQNEAQ (reference sequence).